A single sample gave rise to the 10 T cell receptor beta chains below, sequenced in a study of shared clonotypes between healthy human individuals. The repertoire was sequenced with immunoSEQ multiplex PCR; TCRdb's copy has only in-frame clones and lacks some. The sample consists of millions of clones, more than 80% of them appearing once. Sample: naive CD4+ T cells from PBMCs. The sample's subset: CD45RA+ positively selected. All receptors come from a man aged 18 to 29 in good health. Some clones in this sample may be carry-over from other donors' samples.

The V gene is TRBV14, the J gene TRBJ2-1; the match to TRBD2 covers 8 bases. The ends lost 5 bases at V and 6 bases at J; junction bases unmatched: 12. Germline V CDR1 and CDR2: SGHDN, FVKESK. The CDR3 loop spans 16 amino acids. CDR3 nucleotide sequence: TGTGCCAGCAGCGGATGGACTAGCTCGGTCGGCAATGAGCAGTTCTTC. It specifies CASSGWTSSVGNEQFF.

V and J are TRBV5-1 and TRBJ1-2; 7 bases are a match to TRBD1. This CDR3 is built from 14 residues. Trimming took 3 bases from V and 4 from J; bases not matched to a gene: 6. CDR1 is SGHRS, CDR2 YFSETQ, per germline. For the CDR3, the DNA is TGCGCCAGCAGCTCTGGGGACAGCCTCTATGGCTACACCTTC. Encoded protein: CASSSGDSLYGYTF.

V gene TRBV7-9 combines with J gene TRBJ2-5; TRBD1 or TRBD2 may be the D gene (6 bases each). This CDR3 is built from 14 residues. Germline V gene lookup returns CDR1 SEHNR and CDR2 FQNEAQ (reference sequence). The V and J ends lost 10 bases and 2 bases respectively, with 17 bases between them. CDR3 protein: CATGALMGQETQYF. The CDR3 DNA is TGTGCCACGGGGGCTCTCATGGGGCAAGAGACCCAGTACTTC.

For the CDR3, the DNA is TGTGCCAGCAGTCCAGCCGCCGTTAGGATGGGTGGCTACACCTTC. It specifies CASSPAAVRMGGYTF. V is TRBV27 and J is TRBJ1-2; D gene ambiguous. This CDR3 spans 15 amino acids. Trimming took 5 bases from V and 7 from J, leaving 20 bases between them. The germline CDR1 and CDR2 sequences are MNHEY and SMNVEV (reference sequence).

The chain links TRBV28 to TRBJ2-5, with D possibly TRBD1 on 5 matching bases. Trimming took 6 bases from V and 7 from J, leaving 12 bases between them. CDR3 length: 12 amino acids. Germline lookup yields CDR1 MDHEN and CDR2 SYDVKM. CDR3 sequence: CASSPDKGTQYF. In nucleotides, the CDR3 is TGTGCCAGCAGCCCGGACAAGGGGACCCAGTACTTC.

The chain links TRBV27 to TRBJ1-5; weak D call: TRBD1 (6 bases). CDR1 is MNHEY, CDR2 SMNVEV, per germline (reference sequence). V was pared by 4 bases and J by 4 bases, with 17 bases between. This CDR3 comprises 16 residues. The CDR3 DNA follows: TGTGCCAGCAGTTCCGCAAGGACAGTTAGAAATCAGCCCCAGCATTTT. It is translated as CASSSARTVRNQPQHF.

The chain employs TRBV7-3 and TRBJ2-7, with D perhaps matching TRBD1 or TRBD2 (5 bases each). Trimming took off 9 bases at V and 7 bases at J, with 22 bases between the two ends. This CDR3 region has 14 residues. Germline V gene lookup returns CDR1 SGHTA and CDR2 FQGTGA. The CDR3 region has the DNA TGTGCCAGTGCCTTGGGACCCCCCCCGGGAGAGCAGTACTTC. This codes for CASALGPPPGEQYF. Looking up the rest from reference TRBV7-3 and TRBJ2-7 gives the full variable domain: GAGVSQTPSNKVTEKGKYVELRCDPISGHTALYWYRQSLGQGPEFLIYFQGTGAADDSGLPNDRFFAVRPEGSVSTLKIQRTERGDSAVYLCASALGPPPGEQYFGPGTRLTVT.

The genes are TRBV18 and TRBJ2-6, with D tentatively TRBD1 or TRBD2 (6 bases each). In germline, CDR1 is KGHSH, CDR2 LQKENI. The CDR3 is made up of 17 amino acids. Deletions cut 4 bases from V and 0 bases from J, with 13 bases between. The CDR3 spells CASSRRGRPSGANVLTF. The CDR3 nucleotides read TGTGCCAGCTCACGACGGGGGCGCCCCTCTGGGGCCAACGTCCTGACTTTC.

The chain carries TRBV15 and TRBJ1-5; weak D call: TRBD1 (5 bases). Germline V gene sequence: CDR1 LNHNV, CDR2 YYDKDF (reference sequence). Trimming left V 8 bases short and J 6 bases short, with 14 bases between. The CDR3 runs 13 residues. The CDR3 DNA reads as TGTGCCACCGCCGAAGGGGTGAGTCAGCCCCAGCATTTT. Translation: CATAEGVSQPQHF.

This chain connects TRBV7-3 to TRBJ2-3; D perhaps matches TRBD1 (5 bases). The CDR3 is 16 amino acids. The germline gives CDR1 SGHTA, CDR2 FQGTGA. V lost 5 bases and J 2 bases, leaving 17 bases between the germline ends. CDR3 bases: TGTGCCAGCAGCCTCGGAGCTCTTGGGGCCACAGATACGCAGTATTTT. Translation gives CASSLGALGATDTQYF.